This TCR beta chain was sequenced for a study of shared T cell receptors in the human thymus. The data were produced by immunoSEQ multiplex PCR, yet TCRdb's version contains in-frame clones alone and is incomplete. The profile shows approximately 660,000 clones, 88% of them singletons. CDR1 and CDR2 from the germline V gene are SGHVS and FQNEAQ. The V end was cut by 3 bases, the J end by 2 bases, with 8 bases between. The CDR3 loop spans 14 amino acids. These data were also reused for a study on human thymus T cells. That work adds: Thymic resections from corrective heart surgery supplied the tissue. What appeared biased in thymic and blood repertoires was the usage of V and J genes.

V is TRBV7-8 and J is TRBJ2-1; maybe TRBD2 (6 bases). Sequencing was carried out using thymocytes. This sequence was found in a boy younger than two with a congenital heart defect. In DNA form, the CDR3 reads TGTGCCAGCAGCTTCGGAGGGACCTACAATGAGCAGTTCTTC. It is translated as CASSFGGTYNEQFF.